These 13 T cell receptor beta chains originate from one sample sequenced in a study of T cells after yellow fever vaccination. From the 5' RACE reads, TCRdb called clonotypes with MiXCR, one entry per CDR3 protein. This table has under 400,000 distinct CDR3 sequences, 9.5% to 15% appearing once. The source was CD4+ T cells sorted from PBMCs, collected 15 days after the yellow fever booster vaccination. Receptors were obtained from a man younger than 35 who received the YFV17D yellow fever vaccine.

This clonotype was recorded a few times. CDR3 amino acids: CASPPAGGEANTGELFF. The CDR3 DNA follows: TGTGCCAGCCCCCCGGCAGGGGGCGAAGCGAACACCGGGGAGCTGTTTTTT. The rearrangement links TRBV21-1 to TRBJ2-2; the table's D call, TRBD1, was not checked against the DNA. TRBV21-1 is deemed a pseudogene. This CDR3 is built from 17 residues.

This clonotype has only one observation. A junction boundary mismatches the germline segment, possibly from a read error. The chain uses TRBV5-4 and TRBJ2-2, with 10 bases aligning to TRBD2. Germline values: CDR1 SGHNT, CDR2 YYREEE (reference sequence). There are 16 residues in the CDR3. The CDR3 reads CASSSAGGRSTGELIF. CDR3 DNA: TGTGCCAGCAGCTCAGCGGGGGGGCGGAGTACCGGGGAGCTGATTTTT.

This chain connects TRBV18 to TRBJ1-5; no reliable D call. The V gene lost 0 bases and the J gene lost 3 bases, with 12 bases spanning the gap. Germline CDR1 and CDR2: KGHSH and LQKENI. The CDR3 spans 16 residues. The CDR3 coding sequence is TGTGCCAGCTCACCACCTAATGCAAGGCTCAATCAGCCCCAGCATTTT. This encodes CASSPPNARLNQPQHF.

The chain employs TRBV6-2 or TRBV6-3 and TRBJ1-5, with unresolved D. CDR3 length: 13 amino acids. V lost 3 bases and J 6 bases, leaving 9 bases between the germline ends. Germline V gene sequence: CDR1 MNHEY, CDR2 SVGEGT. CDR3 sequence (DNA): TGTGCCAGCAGTTATGACGGCGGTCAGCCCCAGCATTTT. This translates into CASSYDGGQPQHF.

This clonotype was counted between two and nine times. The V call is TRBV5-1, the J call TRBJ2-3; D possibly uses TRBD1 or TRBD2 (7 bases each). The CDR3 totals 15 residues. The germline V gene has CDR1 SGHRS and CDR2 YFSETQ. V was clipped by 2 bases and J by 9 bases, with 19 bases between them. The CDR3 DNA follows: TGCGCCAGCAGCTTTGAAGGGGGCGCCGGGGGGACGCAGTATTTT. Translating gives CASSFEGGAGGTQYF.

The rearrangement joins TRBV29-1 to TRBJ1-2; D call uncertain. CDR1 and CDR2 (germline): SQVTM, ANQGSEA. The CDR3 runs 11 residues. With 4 bases removed from V and 4 bases from J, the gap between germline ends came to 7 bases. The CDR3 protein is CSVGGFYGYTF. CDR3 DNA: TGCAGCGTTGGCGGATTCTATGGCTACACCTTC.

This clonotype was seen more than once but under ten times. The chain carries TRBV7-9 and TRBJ2-7, with D hard to call. This CDR3 comprises 14 residues. Germline V CDR1 and CDR2: SEHNR, FQNEAQ (reference sequence). The V and J ends lost 1 base and 5 bases respectively, with 12 bases between them. CDR3 sequence: CASSLGSVNDEQYF. CDR3 sequence (DNA): TGTGCCAGCAGCTTAGGTTCGGTGAACGACGAGCAGTACTTC.

This clonotype has a handful of counts. CDR3 in amino acids: CASSTGTGENSPLHF. The CDR3 region has the DNA TGTGCCAGCAGCACCGGGACAGGGGAGAATTCACCCCTCCACTTT. J is TRBJ1-6 and V is TRBV4-2, with 10 bases fitting TRBD1. The V and J ends lost 5 bases and 7 bases, in that order; junction bases with no gene match: 5. There are 15 residues in the CDR3. Germline-derived CDR1 and CDR2 are LGHNA and YNFKEQ.

The table lists this clonotype with a few counts. This chain links TRBV24-1 with TRBJ2-1; D is ambiguous. V dropped 3 bases and J dropped 9 bases, with 14 bases sitting between them. Looked up from germline, CDR1 is KGHDR and CDR2 is SFDVKD. The CDR3 is made up of 14 amino acids. CDR3 amino acids: CATSDTAGWSEQFF. The CDR3 DNA reads TGTGCCACCAGTGATACGGCAGGTTGGTCTGAGCAGTTCTTC.

In this sample, this clonotype turned up a few times. The rearrangement joins TRBV6-5 to TRBJ1-4, with TRBD1 identical over 7 bases. The CDR3 length is 15 residues. V shed 6 bases, J shed 0 bases, and the junction held 4 bases outside the gene matches. The germline CDR1 and CDR2 sequences are MNHEY and SVGAGI. The CDR3, as DNA: TGTGCCAGCAGACGACAGGGAGCAACTAATGAAAAACTGTTTTTT. Translation gives CASRRQGATNEKLFF.

This clonotype was seen ten or more times. The chain recombines TRBV7-9 with TRBJ1-2, with 7 nucleotides matching TRBD1. The CDR3 loop spans 12 amino acids. Germline V gives CDR1 SEHNR, CDR2 FQNEAQ (reference sequence). With 5 bases clipped from V and 8 bases from J, the junction kept 5 bases outside the gene matches. The CDR3 sequence is CASSVDRDGYTF. For the CDR3, the DNA is TGTGCCAGCAGCGTCGACAGGGACGGCTACACCTTC. The full variable domain, in which reference TRBV7-9 and TRBJ1-2 provide the parts outside the CDR3, is DTGVSQNPRHKITKRGQNVTFRCDPISEHNRLYWYRQTLGQGPEFLTYFQNEAQLEKSRLLSDRFSAERPKGSFSTLEIQRTEQGDSAMYLCASSVDRDGYTFGSGTRLTVV.

This chain links TRBV9 with TRBJ1-3; unclear D gene. Germline V gives CDR1 SGDLS, CDR2 YYNGEE. Trimming left V 2 bases short and J 5 bases short, with 8 bases between. The CDR3 runs 13 residues. The CDR3 DNA sequence: TGTGCCAGCAGCGTCCCAGGCAGAAACACCATATATTTT. This encodes CASSVPGRNTIYF.

This clonotype was detected a few times. The chain's CDR3 is CASSLTQGTEAFF. DNA of the CDR3: TGTGCCAGCTCACTGACGCAGGGTACTGAAGCTTTCTTT. This chain links TRBV18 with TRBJ1-1; D possibly corresponds to TRBD1 (5 bases). V lost 4 bases, J lost 5 bases, and 11 bases lay in between. The CDR3 spans 13 residues. Germline V gene sequence: CDR1 KGHSH, CDR2 LQKENI.